What follows describes a single T cell receptor (beta chain). Antigen: not known. The CDR3 length is 17 residues. The germline V gene has CDR1 SGDLS and CDR2 YYNGEE. TCR beta cDNA was generated via 5'RACE template switching incorporating UMIs. No DNA is given; TCRdb re-called the 5' RACE reads and lists each CDR3 protein once. This repertoire includes a few hundred thousand distinct CDR3 sequences. This specimen comes from a study of T cells expressing NK-cell markers. The overall study: The TCR beta repertoires were obtained from sorted CD3+CD56+NKG2C+, CD3+CD56+NKG2C- and CD3+CD56-NKG2C+ T cells. Just one sequenced donor of eight was HCMV-seronegative, while seven were seropositive. Study-wide results and limits: Unclear, still, was the HCMV specificity of the expanded NKG2C+ T cell clones.

The source material was blood T cells: a sorted CD56 or NKG2C T cell subset, CD4+ or CD8+ T cells, or bulk PBMC T cells (not recorded which). The chain combines TRBV9 with TRBJ2-3; TCRdb picks TRBD2, but there is no DNA to check that call. The receptor was derived from a man between 18 and 29 years old in good health. This CDR3 reads CASSVVGTSGLTDTQYF.